What follows is one T cell receptor (beta chain) and its context. Amplification of TRBV12-4/TRBJ1-2 clonotypes used adaptor-ligated barcode primers. TCRdb re-called the multiplex PCR reads with MiXCR, one entry per CDR3 protein. The sample has 250 to 300 distinct CDR3 sequences, approximately 16% seen once. This CDR3 is 14 amino acids long. Trimming removed 5 bases at V and 6 bases at J, with 16 bases between. Cells sorted as Tregs were CD4+, CD25+ and CD127-/low. Sequencing used tumor-infiltrating Tregs sorted from the breast tumor. The chain is built from TRBV12-3 or TRBV12-4 and TRBJ1-2; D ambiguous. The clonotype originates from a female donor with breast cancer. CDR3 region: CASSTTTTLDGYTF. The CDR3 region has the DNA TGTGCCAGCAGTACTACGACAACGCTCGATGGCTACACCTTC.